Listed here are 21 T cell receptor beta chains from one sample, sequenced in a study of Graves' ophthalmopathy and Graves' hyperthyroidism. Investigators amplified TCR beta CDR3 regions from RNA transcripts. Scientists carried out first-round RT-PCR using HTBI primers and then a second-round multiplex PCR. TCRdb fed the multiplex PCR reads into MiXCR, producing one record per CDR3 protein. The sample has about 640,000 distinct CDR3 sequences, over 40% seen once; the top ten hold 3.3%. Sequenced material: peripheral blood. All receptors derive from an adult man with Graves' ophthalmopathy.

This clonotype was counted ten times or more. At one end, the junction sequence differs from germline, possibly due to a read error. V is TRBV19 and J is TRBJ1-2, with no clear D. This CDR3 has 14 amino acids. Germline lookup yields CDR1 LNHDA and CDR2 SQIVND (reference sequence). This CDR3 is CASSLDGVSYGYTF. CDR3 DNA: TGTGCCAGTAGTCTAGATGGGGTCTCCTATGGCTACACCTTC. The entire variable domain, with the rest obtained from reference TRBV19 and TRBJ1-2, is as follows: DGGITQSPKYLFRKEGQNVTLSCEQNLNHDAMYWYRQDPGQGLRLIYYSQIVNDFQKGDIAEGYSVSREKKESFPLTVTSAQKNPTAFYLCASSLDGVSYGYTFGSGTRLTVV.

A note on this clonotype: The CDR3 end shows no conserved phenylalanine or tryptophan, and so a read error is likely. The CDR3 sequence is CASRTEGQGTEAFL. The CDR3 nucleotides are TGCGCCAGCCGAACGGAGGGACAGGGTACTGAAGCTTTCCTT. The chain employs TRBV2 and TRBJ1-1; 9 bases line up with TRBD1. Looked up from germline, CDR1 is SNHLY and CDR2 is FYNNEI. The CDR3 loop spans 14 amino acids.

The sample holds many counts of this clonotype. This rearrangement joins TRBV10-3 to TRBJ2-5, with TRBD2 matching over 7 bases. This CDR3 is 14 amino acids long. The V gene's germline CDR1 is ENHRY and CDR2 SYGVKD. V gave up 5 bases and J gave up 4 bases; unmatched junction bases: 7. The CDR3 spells CAISPSAGLETQYF. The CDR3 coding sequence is TGTGCCATCAGTCCGTCAGCGGGATTAGAGACCCAGTACTTC.

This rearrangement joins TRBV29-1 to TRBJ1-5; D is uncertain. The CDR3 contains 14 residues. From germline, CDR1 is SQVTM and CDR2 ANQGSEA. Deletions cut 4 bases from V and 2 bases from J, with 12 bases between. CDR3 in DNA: TGCAGCGTTGCGGTGGCGCAAGGCAATCAGCCCCAGCATTTT. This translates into CSVAVAQGNQPQHF. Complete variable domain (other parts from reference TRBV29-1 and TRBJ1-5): SAVISQKPSRDICQRGTSLTIQCQVDSQVTMMFWYRQQPGQSLTLIATANQGSEATYESGFVIDKFPISRPNLTFSTLTVSNMSPEDSSIYLCSVAVAQGNQPQHFGDGTRLSIL.

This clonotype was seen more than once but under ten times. In DNA form, the CDR3 reads TGCAGTGCTCTCGGCGGGGATTACTCCTACGAGCAGTACTTC. As protein: CSALGGDYSYEQYF. This rearrangement joins TRBV20-1 to TRBJ2-7, with D possibly TRBD2 on 6 matching bases. Trimming took 5 bases from V and 0 from J, leaving 14 bases between them. The CDR3 runs 14 residues. The V gene's germline CDR1 is DFQATT and CDR2 SNEGSKA (reference sequence).

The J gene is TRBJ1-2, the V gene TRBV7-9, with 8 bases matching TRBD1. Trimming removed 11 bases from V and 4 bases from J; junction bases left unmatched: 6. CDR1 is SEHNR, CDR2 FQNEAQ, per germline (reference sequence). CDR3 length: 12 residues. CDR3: CAGTGSRYGYTF. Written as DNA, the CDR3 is TGTGCCGGGACAGGTTCGCGCTATGGCTACACCTTC.

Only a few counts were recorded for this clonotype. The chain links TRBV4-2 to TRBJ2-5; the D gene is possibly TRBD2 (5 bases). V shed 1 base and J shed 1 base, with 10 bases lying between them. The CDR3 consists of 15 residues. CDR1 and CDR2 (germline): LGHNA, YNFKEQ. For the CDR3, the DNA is TGTGCCAGCAGCCAAGTCCTAGGGAGCCAAGAGACCCAGTACTTC. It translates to CASSQVLGSQETQYF.

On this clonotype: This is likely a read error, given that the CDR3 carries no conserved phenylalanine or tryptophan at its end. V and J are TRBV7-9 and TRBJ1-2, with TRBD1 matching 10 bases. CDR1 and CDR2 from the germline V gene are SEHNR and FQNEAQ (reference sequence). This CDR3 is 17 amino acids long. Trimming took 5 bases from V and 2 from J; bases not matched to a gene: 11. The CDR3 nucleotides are TGTGCCAGCAGCGTGAGTCCCGGGACAGGGGCCAACTATGGCTACACCCTC. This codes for CASSVSPGTGANYGYTL.

The CDR3 bases are TGTGCCATCACCGGGGGGACGGTGGATGAGCAGTTCTTC. Translating gives CAITGGTVDEQFF. V and J are TRBV10-3 and TRBJ2-1, with 7 bases lining up with TRBD2. Germline lookup yields CDR1 ENHRY and CDR2 SYGVKD. The CDR3 totals 13 residues. J lost 8 bases, V lost 7 bases, and 8 bases had no gene match.

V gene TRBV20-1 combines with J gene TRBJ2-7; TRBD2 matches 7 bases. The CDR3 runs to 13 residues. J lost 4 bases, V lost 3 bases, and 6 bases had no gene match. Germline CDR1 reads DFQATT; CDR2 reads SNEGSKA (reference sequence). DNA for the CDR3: TGCAGTGCTAGTTCCTCAGCGGGATACGAGCAGTACTTC. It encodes CSASSSAGYEQYF.

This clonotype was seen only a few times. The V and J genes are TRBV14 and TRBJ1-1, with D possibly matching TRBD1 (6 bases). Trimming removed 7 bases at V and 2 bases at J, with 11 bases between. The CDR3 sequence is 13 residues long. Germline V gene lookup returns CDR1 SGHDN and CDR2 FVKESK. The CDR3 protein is CASNRDLNTEAFF. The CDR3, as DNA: TGTGCCAGCAACAGGGACTTAAACACTGAAGCTTTCTTT.

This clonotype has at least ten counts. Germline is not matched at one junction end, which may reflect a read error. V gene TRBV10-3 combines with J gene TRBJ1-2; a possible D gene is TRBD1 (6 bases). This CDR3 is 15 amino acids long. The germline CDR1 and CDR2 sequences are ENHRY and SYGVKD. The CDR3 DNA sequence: TGTGCCAGCAGTGAAGGACTAGGGGGGGCCTATGGCTACACCTTC. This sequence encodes CASSEGLGGAYGYTF.

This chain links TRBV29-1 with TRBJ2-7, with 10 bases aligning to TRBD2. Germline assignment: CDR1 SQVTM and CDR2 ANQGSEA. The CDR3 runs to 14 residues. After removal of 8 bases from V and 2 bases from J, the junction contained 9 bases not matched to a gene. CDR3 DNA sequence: TGCAGCTTGTTGGTAGCGGGAGGAACCTACGAGCAGTACTTC. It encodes CSLLVAGGTYEQYF.

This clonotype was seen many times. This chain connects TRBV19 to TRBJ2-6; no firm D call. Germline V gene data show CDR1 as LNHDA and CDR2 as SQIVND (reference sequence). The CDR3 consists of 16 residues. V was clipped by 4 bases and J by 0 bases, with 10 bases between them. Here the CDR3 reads CASSRDTLSGANVLTF. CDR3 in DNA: TGTGCCAGTAGTAGAGACACCCTCTCTGGGGCCAACGTCCTGACTTTC. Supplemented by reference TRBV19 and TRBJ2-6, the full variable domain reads DGGITQSPKYLFRKEGQNVTLSCEQNLNHDAMYWYRQDPGQGLRLIYYSQIVNDFQKGDIAEGYSVSREKKESFPLTVTSAQKNPTAFYLCASSRDTLSGANVLTFGAGSRLTVL.

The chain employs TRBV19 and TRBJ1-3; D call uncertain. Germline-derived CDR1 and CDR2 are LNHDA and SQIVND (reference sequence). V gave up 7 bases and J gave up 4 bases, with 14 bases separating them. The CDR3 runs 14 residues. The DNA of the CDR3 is TGTGCCAGTACCGACGGATCGGGCGGAAACACCATATATTTT. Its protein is CASTDGSGGNTIYF.

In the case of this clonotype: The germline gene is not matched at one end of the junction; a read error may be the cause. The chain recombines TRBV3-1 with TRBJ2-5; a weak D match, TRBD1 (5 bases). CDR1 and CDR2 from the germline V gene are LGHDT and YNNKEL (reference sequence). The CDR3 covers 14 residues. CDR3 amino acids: CASSYGHYQETQYF. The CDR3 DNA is TGTGCCAGCAGCTACGGACACTACCAAGAGACTCAGTACTTC.

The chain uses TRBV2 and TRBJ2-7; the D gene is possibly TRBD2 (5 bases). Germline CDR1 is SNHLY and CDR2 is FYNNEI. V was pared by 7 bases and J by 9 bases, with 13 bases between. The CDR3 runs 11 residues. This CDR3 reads CASNLGGRQYF. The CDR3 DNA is TGTGCCAGCAACCTCGGTGGGAGGCAGTACTTC. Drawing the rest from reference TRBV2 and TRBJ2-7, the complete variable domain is EPEVTQTPSHQVTQMGQEVILRCVPISNHLYFYWYRQILGQKVEFLVSFYNNEISEKSEIFDDQFSVERPDGSNFTLKIRSTKLEDSAMYFCASNLGGRQYFGPGTRLTVT.

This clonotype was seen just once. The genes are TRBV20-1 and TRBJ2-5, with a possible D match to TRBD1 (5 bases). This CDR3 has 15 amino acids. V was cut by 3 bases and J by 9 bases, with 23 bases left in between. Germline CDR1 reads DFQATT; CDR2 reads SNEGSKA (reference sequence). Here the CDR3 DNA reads TGCAGTGCTAGGCGTAGGGGTGAGGCCAATCAGCCCCAGTACTTC. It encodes CSARRRGEANQPQYF.

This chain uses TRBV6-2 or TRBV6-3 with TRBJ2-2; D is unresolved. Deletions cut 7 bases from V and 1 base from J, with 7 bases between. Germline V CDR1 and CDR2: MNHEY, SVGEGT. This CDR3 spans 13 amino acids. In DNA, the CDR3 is TGTGCCAGCAATAGTCAGAACACCGGGGAGCTGTTTTTT. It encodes CASNSQNTGELFF.

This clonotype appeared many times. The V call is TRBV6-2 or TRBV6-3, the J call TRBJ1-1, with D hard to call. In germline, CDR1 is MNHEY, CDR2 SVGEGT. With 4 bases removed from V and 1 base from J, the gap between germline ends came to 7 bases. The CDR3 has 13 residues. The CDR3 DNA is TGTGCCAGCAGTTGGGCGAGGAACACTGAAGCTTTCTTT. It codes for CASSWARNTEAFF.

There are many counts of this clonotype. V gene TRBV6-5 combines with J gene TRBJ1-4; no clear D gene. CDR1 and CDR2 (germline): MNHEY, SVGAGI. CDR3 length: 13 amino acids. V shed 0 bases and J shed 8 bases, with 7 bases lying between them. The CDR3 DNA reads TGTGCCAGCAGTTACTCGCCTTACGAAAAACTGTTTTTT. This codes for CASSYSPYEKLFF.